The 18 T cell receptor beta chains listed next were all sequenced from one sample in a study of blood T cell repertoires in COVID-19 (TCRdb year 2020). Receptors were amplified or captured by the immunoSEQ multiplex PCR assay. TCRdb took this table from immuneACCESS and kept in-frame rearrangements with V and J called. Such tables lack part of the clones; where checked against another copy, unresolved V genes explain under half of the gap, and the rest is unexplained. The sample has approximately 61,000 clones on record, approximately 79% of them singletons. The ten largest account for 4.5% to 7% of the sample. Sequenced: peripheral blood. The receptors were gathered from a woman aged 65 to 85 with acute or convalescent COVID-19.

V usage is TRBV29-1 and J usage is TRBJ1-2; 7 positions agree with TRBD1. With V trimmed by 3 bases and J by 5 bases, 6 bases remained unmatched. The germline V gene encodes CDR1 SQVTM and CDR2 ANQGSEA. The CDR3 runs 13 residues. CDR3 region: CSVEEGRGYGYTF. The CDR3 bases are TGCAGCGTTGAGGAGGGCAGGGGGTATGGCTACACCTTC.

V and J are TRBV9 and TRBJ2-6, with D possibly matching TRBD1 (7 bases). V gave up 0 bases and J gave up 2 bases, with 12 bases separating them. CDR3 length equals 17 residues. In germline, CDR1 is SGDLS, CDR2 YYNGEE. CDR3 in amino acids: CASSVVGGGAGANVLTF. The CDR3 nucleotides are TGTGCCAGCAGCGTAGTAGGGGGCGGGGCTGGGGCCAACGTCCTGACTTTC.

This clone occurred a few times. As DNA, the CDR3 is TGTGCCAGCAGCTCGGACAGGTTAGGAGGCTACACCTTC. Amino acid sequence: CASSSDRLGGYTF. J is TRBJ1-2 and V is TRBV7-9, with 7 bases matching TRBD1. V gave up 4 bases and J gave up 8 bases; unmatched junction bases: 7. Germline CDR1 is SEHNR and CDR2 is FQNEAQ (reference sequence). The CDR3 sequence is 13 residues long.

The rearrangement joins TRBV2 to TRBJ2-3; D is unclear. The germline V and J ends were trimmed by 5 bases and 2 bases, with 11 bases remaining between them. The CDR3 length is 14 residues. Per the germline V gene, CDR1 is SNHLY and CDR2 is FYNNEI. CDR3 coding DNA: TGTGCCAGCAGTCCTTTCCTAATCACAGATACGCAGTATTTT. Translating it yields CASSPFLITDTQYF.

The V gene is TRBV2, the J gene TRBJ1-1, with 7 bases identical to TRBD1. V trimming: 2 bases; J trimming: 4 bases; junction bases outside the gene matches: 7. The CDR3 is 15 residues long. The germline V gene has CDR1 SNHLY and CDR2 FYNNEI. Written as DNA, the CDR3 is TGTGCCAGCAGTGAACGTAGGACAGGCTCCACTGAAGCTTTCTTT. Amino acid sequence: CASSERRTGSTEAFF.

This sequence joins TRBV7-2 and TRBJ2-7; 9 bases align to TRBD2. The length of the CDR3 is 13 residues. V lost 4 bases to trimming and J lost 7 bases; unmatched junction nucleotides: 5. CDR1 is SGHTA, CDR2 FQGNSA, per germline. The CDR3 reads CASSYSGGLEQYF. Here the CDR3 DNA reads TGTGCCAGCAGCTATAGCGGGGGTCTGGAGCAGTACTTC.

CDR3 sequence (DNA): TGTGCCAGCAGCCAAGAAAACAGGGTTGAGACCCAGTACTTC. Translation: CASSQENRVETQYF. This rearrangement joins TRBV3-1 (or the pseudogene TRBV3-2) to TRBJ2-5, with D perhaps matching TRBD1 (6 bases). CDR3 length: 14 amino acids. V lost 0 bases and J 5 bases, leaving 10 bases between the germline ends. Germline assignment: CDR1 LGHDT and CDR2 YNNKEL (reference sequence).

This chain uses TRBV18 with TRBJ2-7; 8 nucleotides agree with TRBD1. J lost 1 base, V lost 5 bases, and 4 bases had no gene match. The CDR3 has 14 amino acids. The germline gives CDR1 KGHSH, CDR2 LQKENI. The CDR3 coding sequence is TGTGCCAGCTCAACCGGGACAGGTTCCTACGAGCAGTACTTC. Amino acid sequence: CASSTGTGSYEQYF.

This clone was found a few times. The CDR3 DNA follows: TGTGCCAGCAGGGGCTCAAATACCTATAATTCACCCCTCCACTTT. Its translation is CASRGSNTYNSPLHF. This chain links TRBV28 with TRBJ1-6; D gene unclear. Looked up from germline, CDR1 is MDHEN and CDR2 is SYDVKM. V was trimmed by 6 bases and J by 2 bases, leaving 11 bases between them. The CDR3 covers 15 residues.

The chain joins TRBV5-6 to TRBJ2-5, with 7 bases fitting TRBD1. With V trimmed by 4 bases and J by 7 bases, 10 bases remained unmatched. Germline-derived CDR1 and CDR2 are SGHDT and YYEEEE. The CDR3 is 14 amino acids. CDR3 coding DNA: TGTGCCAGCAGCCCCCGAACAGGGGTAGTGACCCAGTACTTC. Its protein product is CASSPRTGVVTQYF.

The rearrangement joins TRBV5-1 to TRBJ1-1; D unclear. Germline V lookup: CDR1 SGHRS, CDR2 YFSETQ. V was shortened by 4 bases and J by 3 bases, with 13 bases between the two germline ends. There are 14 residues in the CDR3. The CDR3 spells CASSPQIQDTEAFF. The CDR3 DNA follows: TGCGCCAGCAGCCCTCAAATTCAGGACACTGAAGCTTTCTTT.

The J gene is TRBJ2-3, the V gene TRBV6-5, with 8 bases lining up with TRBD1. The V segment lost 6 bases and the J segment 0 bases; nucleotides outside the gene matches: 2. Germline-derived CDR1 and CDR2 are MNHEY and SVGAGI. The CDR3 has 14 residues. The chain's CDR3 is CASSRTGSTDTQYF. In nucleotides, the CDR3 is TGTGCCAGCAGCCGGACAGGGAGCACAGATACGCAGTATTTT.

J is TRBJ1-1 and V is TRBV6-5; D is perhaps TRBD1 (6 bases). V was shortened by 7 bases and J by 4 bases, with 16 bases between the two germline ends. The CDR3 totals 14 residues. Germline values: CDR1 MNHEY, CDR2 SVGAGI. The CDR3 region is CASTPGVKSTEAFF. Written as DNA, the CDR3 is TGTGCCAGCACTCCAGGGGTGAAAAGCACTGAAGCTTTCTTT.

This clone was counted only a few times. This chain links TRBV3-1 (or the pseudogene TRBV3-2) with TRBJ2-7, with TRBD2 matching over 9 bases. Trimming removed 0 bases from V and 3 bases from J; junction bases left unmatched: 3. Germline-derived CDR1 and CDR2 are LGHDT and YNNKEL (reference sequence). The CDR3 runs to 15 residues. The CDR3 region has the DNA TGTGCCAGCAGCCAAGATCCAGCGGGGGGCTACGAGCAGTACTTC. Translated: CASSQDPAGGYEQYF.

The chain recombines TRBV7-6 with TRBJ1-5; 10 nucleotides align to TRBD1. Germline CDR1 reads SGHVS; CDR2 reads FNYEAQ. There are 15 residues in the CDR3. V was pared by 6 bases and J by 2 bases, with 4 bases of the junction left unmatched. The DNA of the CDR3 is TGTGCCAGCAGTCTAGACAGGGGGCGCAATCAGCCCCAGCATTTT. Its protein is CASSLDRGRNQPQHF.

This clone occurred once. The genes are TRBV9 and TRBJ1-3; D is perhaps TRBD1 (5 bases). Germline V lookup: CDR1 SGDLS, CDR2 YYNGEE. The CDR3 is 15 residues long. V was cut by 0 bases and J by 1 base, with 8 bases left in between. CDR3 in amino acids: CASSVEGRSGNTIYF. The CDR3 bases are TGTGCCAGCAGCGTAGAGGGGAGGTCTGGAAACACCATATATTTT.

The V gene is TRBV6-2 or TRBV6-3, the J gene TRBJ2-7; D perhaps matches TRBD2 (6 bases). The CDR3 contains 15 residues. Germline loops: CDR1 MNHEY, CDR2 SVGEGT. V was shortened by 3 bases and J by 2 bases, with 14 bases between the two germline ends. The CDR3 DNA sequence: TGTGCCAGCAGTTATGGGGGGATTCCAGCCTACGAGCAGTACTTC. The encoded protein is CASSYGGIPAYEQYF.

CDR3 region: CASRSIQETQYF. The CDR3 DNA reads TGTGCCAGCAGAAGCATCCAAGAGACCCAGTACTTC. V usage is TRBV3-1 (or the pseudogene TRBV3-2) and J usage is TRBJ2-5; D is uncertain. The germline V gene has CDR1 LGHDT and CDR2 YNNKEL (reference sequence). The CDR3 totals 12 residues. Between the trimmed V and J ends, which lost 6 bases and 1 base, there was a span of 6 bases.